The 20 T cell receptor beta chains below all came from one sample that was sequenced in a study of T cell repertoires in cytomegalovirus infection. TCRdb processed the reads anew with MiXCR; each CDR3 protein has one entry. The sample lists more than 85,000 distinct CDR3 sequences; 16% were seen once. Sequencing was done on a sample of PBMCs. The origin of the receptors is a human donor in good health (CMV status not recorded). Some clones in this sample may be carry-over from other donors' samples.

This clonotype was recorded many times. V is TRBV7-2 and J is TRBJ2-5, with D unresolved. CDR1 is SGHTA and CDR2 is FQGNSA in the germline V gene. V lost 5 bases and J 5 bases, leaving 9 bases between the germline ends. There are 12 residues in the CDR3. Here the CDR3 DNA reads TGTGCCAGCAGCCTCCTTCGGGAGACCCAGTACTTC. This codes for CASSLLRETQYF.

Note on this clonotype: A much bigger clone sits one base away, suggesting this may be a read error. The chain employs TRBV11-2 and TRBJ2-3, with 7 bases lining up with TRBD1. The CDR3 sequence is 14 residues long. The germline CDR1 and CDR2 sequences are SGHAT and FQNNGV. The CDR3 coding sequence is TGTGCCAGCAGCCGACAGGGTGGGACAGCTACGCAGTATTTT. This codes for CASSRQGGTATQYF.

This clonotype occurred many times. The chain links TRBV7-9 to TRBJ2-1, with TRBD2 matching 10 bases. The V segment lost 3 bases and the J segment 7 bases; nucleotides outside the gene matches: 9. The CDR3 has 16 amino acids. Germline V gene sequence: CDR1 SEHNR, CDR2 FQNEAQ (reference sequence). The CDR3 is CASSFGSSGGINEQFF. The CDR3 DNA follows: TGTGCCAGCAGCTTCGGTTCTAGCGGGGGTATTAATGAGCAGTTCTTC.

V is TRBV5-5 and J is TRBJ2-4; D is unresolved. Trimming shortened V by 0 bases and J by 3 bases, and 10 bases separated the two germline ends. The germline CDR1 and CDR2 sequences are SGHKS and YYEKEE (reference sequence). The CDR3 is 15 residues long. The CDR3 bases are TGTGCCAGCAGCTTGGGGGGTGTTGGCAAAAACATTCAGTACTTC. It is translated as CASSLGGVGKNIQYF.

This clonotype appeared many times. The V and J genes are TRBV28 and TRBJ1-5, with 9 nucleotides matching TRBD1. The CDR3 contains 18 residues. Per germline, CDR1 MDHEN and CDR2 SYDVKM. The V gene end was trimmed by 6 bases and the J gene end by 5 bases; junction bases not matched to a gene: 17. In nucleotides, the CDR3 is TGTGCCAGCAGCCTAGCCGATACAGGGGGCGTCTTGTATCAGCCCCAGCATTTT. It translates to CASSLADTGGVLYQPQHF.

The chain couples TRBV28 to TRBJ2-4, with D possibly being TRBD2 (5 bases). Trimming removed 5 bases at V and 2 bases at J, with 22 bases between. Germline loops: CDR1 MDHEN, CDR2 SYDVKM. This CDR3 has 18 amino acids. Here the CDR3 reads CASSEAFERFVSKNIQYF. The CDR3 bases are TGTGCCAGCAGTGAAGCGTTTGAGCGGTTTGTGTCCAAAAACATTCAGTACTTC.

In this sample, this clonotype turned up a few times. The J gene is TRBJ2-4, the V gene TRBV10-3; D may correspond to TRBD1 or TRBD2 (5 bases each). Germline-derived CDR1 and CDR2 are ENHRY and SYGVKD. The CDR3 is 13 amino acids. V was pared by 10 bases and J by 5 bases, with 15 bases between. Here the CDR3 reads CATLDGAQNIQYF. CDR3 nucleotide sequence: TGTGCCACCCTCGACGGGGCCCAAAACATTCAGTACTTC.

The V gene is TRBV20-1, the J gene TRBJ1-1; D uncertain. This CDR3 has 14 amino acids. Trimming took 6 bases from V and 1 from J, leaving 15 bases between them. Germline-derived CDR1 and CDR2 are DFQATT and SNEGSKA (reference sequence). The CDR3 protein is CSAPFGPPNTEAFF. The CDR3 bases are TGCAGTGCCCCCTTCGGACCGCCGAACACTGAAGCTTTCTTT.

This chain's CDR3 is CSVEYSSYGYTF. The CDR3 bases are TGCAGCGTTGAATACAGCTCCTATGGCTACACCTTC. The J gene is TRBJ1-2, the V gene TRBV29-1, with D unclear. V shed 2 bases and J shed 4 bases, with 8 bases lying between them. The CDR3 contains 12 residues. Per the germline V gene, CDR1 is SQVTM and CDR2 is ANQGSEA.

The genes are TRBV5-5 and TRBJ1-6, with D unresolved. Trimming removed 5 bases from V and 4 bases from J, with 10 bases in between. The CDR3 totals 14 residues. Germline V CDR1 and CDR2: SGHKS, YYEKEE (reference sequence). This chain's CDR3 is CASSRTLYNSPLHF. For the CDR3, the DNA is TGTGCCAGCAGTCGGACCTTGTATAATTCACCCCTCCACTTT.

This chain connects TRBV20-1 to TRBJ1-6; a weak D match, TRBD1 (5 bases). This CDR3 is built from 15 residues. V dropped 2 bases and J dropped 7 bases, with 15 bases sitting between them. Per germline, CDR1 DFQATT and CDR2 SNEGSKA (reference sequence). CDR3 sequence: CSARKGQGNNSPLHF. CDR3 nucleotide sequence: TGCAGTGCTAGAAAGGGGCAGGGAAACAATTCACCCCTCCACTTT.

Of note for this clonotype: This sequence may be a read error, since a much larger clone differs from it by one base. The rearrangement links TRBV12-5 to TRBJ2-5; D may be TRBD2 (5 bases). V was pared by 3 bases and J by 4 bases, with 15 bases between. From germline, CDR1 is LGHNT and CDR2 FRNRAP. The CDR3 extends over 15 amino acids. As DNA, the CDR3 is TGTGCTAGTGGTTTCCCGGGAATGCGACCAGAGACCCAGTACTTC. Its translation: CASGFPGMRPETQYF.

This clonotype was recorded at least ten times. Here the CDR3 reads CASSPRGDYNSPLHF. The CDR3 DNA is TGTGCCAGCAGCCCTCGAGGGGACTATAATTCACCCCTCCACTTT. This rearrangement joins TRBV7-8 to TRBJ1-6; tentatively, D is TRBD1 (5 bases). The V end was cut by 5 bases, the J end by 3 bases, with 11 bases between. Germline V gene sequence: CDR1 SGHVS, CDR2 FQNEAQ. This CDR3 is built from 15 residues.

In this sample, this clonotype turned up many times. The chain recombines TRBV7-9 with TRBJ1-1; D unclear. The V and J ends lost 5 bases and 0 bases respectively, with 7 bases between them. The CDR3 is made up of 13 amino acids. Germline values: CDR1 SEHNR, CDR2 FQNEAQ (reference sequence). CDR3 DNA sequence: TGTGCCAGCAGCCAGCAACTGAACACTGAAGCTTTCTTT. It codes for CASSQQLNTEAFF.

The V call is TRBV2, the J call TRBJ1-1; TRBD1 is a possible D gene (5 bases). This CDR3 is built from 12 residues. CDR1 and CDR2 from the germline V gene are SNHLY and FYNNEI. V was pared by 3 bases and J by 7 bases, with 9 bases between. The CDR3 DNA reads as TGTGCCAGCAGTGAGGGGCGGGGTGAAGCTTTCTTT. This translates into CASSEGRGEAFF.

This clonotype occurred many times. The chain uses TRBV7-2 and TRBJ2-7; TRBD1 agrees at 10 bases. V gave up 5 bases and J gave up 3 bases; unmatched junction bases: 7. Germline loops: CDR1 SGHTA, CDR2 FQGNSA. The CDR3 has 15 amino acids. CDR3 protein: CASSRDRDRGYEQYF. The CDR3 nucleotides read TGTGCCAGCAGCCGCGACCGGGACAGGGGCTACGAGCAGTACTTC.

The chain links TRBV6-8 to TRBJ2-2; D may be TRBD1 (5 bases). The germline V and J ends were trimmed by 0 bases and 6 bases, with 11 bases remaining between them. This CDR3 contains 15 residues. Per germline, CDR1 MNHGY and CDR2 SAAAGT. CDR3 bases: TGTGCCAGCAGTTACTCTTGGACAAGCGCCGGGGAGCTGTTTTTT. It specifies CASSYSWTSAGELFF.

This clonotype came up a few times. V usage is TRBV7-8 and J usage is TRBJ1-6; perhaps TRBD1 as D (6 bases). The CDR3 consists of 17 residues. Deletions cut 4 bases from V and 0 bases from J, with 13 bases between. Looked up from germline, CDR1 is SGHVS and CDR2 is FQNEAQ. The CDR3 reads CASSWRDISSYNSPLHF. The CDR3, as DNA: TGTGCCAGCAGCTGGAGGGACATTAGCTCCTATAATTCACCCCTCCACTTT.

This clonotype was observed many times. The chain joins TRBV7-2 to TRBJ1-2, with D uncertain. V was cut by 5 bases and J by 8 bases, with 18 bases left in between. This CDR3 contains 14 residues. Germline V gene sequence: CDR1 SGHTA, CDR2 FQGNSA. CDR3 bases: TGTGCCAGCAGCCCAAACGGACGCTTGGGAGGCTACACCTTC. Protein product: CASSPNGRLGGYTF.

The genes are TRBV19 and TRBJ2-1, with no clear D. Germline V gene lookup returns CDR1 LNHDA and CDR2 SQIVND (reference sequence). Trimming left V 6 bases short and J 0 bases short, with 12 bases between. The CDR3 covers 15 residues. The CDR3 loop reads CASRARRGSYNEQFF. CDR3 DNA: TGTGCCAGTAGGGCGAGGCGCGGCTCCTACAATGAGCAGTTCTTC. The full variable domain, rest sourced from reference TRBV19 and TRBJ2-1, is DGGITQSPKYLFRKEGQNVTLSCEQNLNHDAMYWYRQDPGQGLRLIYYSQIVNDFQKGDIAEGYSVSREKKESFPLTVTSAQKNPTAFYLCASRARRGSYNEQFFGPGTRLTVL.